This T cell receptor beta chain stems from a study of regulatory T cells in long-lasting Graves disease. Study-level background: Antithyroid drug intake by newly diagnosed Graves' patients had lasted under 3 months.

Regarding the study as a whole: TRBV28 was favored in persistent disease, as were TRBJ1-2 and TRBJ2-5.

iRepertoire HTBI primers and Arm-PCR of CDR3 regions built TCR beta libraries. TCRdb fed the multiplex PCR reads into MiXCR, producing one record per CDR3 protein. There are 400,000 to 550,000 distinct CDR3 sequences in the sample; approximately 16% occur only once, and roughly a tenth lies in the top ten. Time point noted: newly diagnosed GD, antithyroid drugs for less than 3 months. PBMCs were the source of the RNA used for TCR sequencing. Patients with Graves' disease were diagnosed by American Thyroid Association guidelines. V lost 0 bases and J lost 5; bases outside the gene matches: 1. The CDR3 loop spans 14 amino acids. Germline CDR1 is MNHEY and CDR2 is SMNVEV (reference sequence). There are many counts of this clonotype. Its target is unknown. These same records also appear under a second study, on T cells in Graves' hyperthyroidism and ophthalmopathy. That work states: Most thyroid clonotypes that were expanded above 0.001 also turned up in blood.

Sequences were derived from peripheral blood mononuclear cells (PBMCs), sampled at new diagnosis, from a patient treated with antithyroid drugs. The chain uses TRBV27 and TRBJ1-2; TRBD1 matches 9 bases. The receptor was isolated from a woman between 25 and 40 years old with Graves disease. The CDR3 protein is CASSLSGTGYGYTF. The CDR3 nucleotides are TGTGCCAGCAGTTTATCGGGGACAGGGTATGGCTACACCTTC.